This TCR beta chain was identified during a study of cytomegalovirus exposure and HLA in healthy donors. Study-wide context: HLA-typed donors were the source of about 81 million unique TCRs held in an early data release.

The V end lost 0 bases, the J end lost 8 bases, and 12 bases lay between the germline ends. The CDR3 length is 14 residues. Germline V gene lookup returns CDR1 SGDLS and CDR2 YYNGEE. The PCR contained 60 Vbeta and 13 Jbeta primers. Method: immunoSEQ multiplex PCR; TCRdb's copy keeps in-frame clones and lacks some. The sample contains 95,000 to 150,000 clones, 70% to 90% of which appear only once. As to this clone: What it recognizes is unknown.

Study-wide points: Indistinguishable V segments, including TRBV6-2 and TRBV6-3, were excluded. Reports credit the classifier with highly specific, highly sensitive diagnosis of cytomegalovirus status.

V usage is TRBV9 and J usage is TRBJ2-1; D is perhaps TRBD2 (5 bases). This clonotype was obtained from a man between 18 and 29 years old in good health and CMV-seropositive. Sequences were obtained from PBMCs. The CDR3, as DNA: TGTGCCAGCAGCGTAGCGGTAGAGGAGGATGAGCAGTTCTTC. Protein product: CASSVAVEEDEQFF.